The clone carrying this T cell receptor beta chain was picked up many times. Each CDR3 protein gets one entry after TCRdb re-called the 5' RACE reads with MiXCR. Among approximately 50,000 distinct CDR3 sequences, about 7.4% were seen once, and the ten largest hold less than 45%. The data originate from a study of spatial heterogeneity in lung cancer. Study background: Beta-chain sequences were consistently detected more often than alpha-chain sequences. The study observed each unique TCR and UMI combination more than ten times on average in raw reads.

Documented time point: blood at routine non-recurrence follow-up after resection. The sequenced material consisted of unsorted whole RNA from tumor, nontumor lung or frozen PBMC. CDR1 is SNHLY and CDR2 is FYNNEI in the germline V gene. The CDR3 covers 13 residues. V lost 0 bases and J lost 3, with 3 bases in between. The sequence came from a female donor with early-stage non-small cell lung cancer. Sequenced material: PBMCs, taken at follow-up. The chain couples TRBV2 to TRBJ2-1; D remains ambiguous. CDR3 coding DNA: TGTGCCAGCAGTGAAGCGCACTACAATGAGCAGTTCTTC. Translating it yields CASSEAHYNEQFF.